The rows below give T cell receptor beta chains drawn from one sample of a study of blood T cell repertoires in COVID-19. The table came from immunoSEQ multiplex PCR; TCRdb's copy has only in-frame clones and leaves some out. The profile shows 350,000 to 450,000 clones, approximately 91% of them singletons. The sequenced sample was PBMCs or T cells enriched from blood (not recorded which). The receptor source for this set is a woman between 35 and 50 years old who had been exposed to COVID-19. CDR3s include the opening cysteine and the closing phenylalanine or tryptophan. A D gene is named only where the DNA matches it firmly. Clone size is given for some rows only: seen once, a few or many times, or a class if the clone is expanded.

J	size	V	D	DNA	CDR3
TRBJ1-1	.	TRBV12-5	.	TGTGCTAGTGGACGACAGGTTGTGGGCACTGAAGCTTTCTTT	CASGRQVVGTEAFF
TRBJ2-3	.	TRBV5-4	.	TGTGCCAGCAGCTTCCCAGGGAGGACAGATACGCAGTATTTT	CASSFPGRTDTQYF
TRBJ1-3	.	TRBV30	TRBD1	TGTGCCTGGAGTAGAGGGACAGCTGGAAACACCATATATTTT	CAWSRGTAGNTIYF
TRBJ1-1	.	TRBV6-5	TRBD1	TGTGCCAGCAGTTACTCGGGACAGGGGGCGAGGACTGAAGCTTTCTTT	CASSYSGQGARTEAFF
TRBJ1-2	.	TRBV30	.	TGTGCCTGGAGTCTTCTCAGGGTAGGCAACTATGGCTACACCTTC	CAWSLLRVGNYGYTF
TRBJ1-2	.	TRBV19	.	TGTGCCAGTAGTCTCGGACAGAATTATAACTATGGCTACACCTTC	CASSLGQNYNYGYTF
TRBJ1-2	.	TRBV27	.	TGTGCCAGCAGCGACTACGGTAGGGAATATGGCTACACCTTC	CASSDYGREYGYTF
TRBJ2-1	.	TRBV5-4	.	TGTGCCAGCAGCTGGGACACTTCCTACAATGAGCAGTTCTTC	CASSWDTSYNEQFF
TRBJ1-1	.	TRBV20-1	.	TGCAGCACGGGGAGGGACACTGAAGCTTTCTTT	CSTGRDTEAFF
TRBJ1-1	.	TRBV29-1	TRBD1	TGCAGCGCCCTTCCCGGGACAGGGGAATATTATTTGGAAGCTTTCTTT	CSALPGTGEYYLEAFF
TRBJ1-1	once	TRBV5-1	.	TGCGCCAGCAGCTTGGCAGTCGATCTTGAAGCTTTCTTT	CASSLAVDLEAFF
TRBJ2-5	.	TRBV5-4	.	TGTGCCAGCAGCCCGGGGAACCAAGAGACCCAGTACTTC	CASSPGNQETQYF
TRBJ1-2	.	TRBV4-2	.	TGTGCCAGCAGCCAAGGAGCGGCGGGCTACACCTTC	CASSQGAAGYTF
TRBJ1-1	.	TRBV11-2	.	TGTGCCAGCAGCTTAGCCAGGGCCTTGGTCACTGAAGCTTTCTTT	CASSLARALVTEAFF
TRBJ1-2	.	TRBV24-1	.	TGTGCCACCAGTGGTTGGTCTGACGGGGAAGGCTATGGCTACACCTTC	CATSGWSDGEGYGYTF
TRBJ1-4	.	TRBV4-1	.	TGCGCCAGCAGCCAAGTCATTAATGAAAAACTGTTTTTT	CASSQVINEKLFF
TRBJ2-7	.	TRBV21-1	.	TGTGCCAGCAGCAAAGGGGTGTTAGCGGGAGGGCATCCGACGTACGAGCAGTACTTC	CASSKGVLAGGHPTYEQYF
TRBJ1-2	once	TRBV2	.	TGTGCCAGCAGTGCCCTAACTACAGGGTCCTATGGCTACACCTTC	CASSALTTGSYGYTF
TRBJ1-1	.	TRBV7-9	TRBD1	TGTGCCAGCAGCCCGAAAAGGACAGGGATCGCTGACAAGACTGAAGCTTTCTTT	CASSPKRTGIADKTEAFF
TRBJ2-7	few	TRBV6-4	TRBD2	TGTGCCAGCAGAACGGACCGGGAGGGGGGGGAGCAGTACTTC	CASRTDREGGEQYF
TRBJ2-1	.	TRBV13	TRBD2	TGTGCCAGCAGCGCGACGCTACTAGCGGCACACAACAATGAGCAGTTCTTC	CASSATLLAAHNNEQFF
TRBJ1-1	.	TRBV5-4	.	TGTGCCACTCTCGAGGTGGGTGTACCTGAAGCTTTCTTT	CATLEVGVPEAFF
TRBJ1-2	.	TRBV12-3/TRBV12-4	.	TGTGCCAGCAGTCTGACAGTAGGCTATGGCTACACCTTC	CASSLTVGYGYTF
TRBJ1-1	once	TRBV3-1/TRBV3-2	.	TGTGCCAGCAGCCAACCCTCTGCAGGGAGGACTGAAGCTTTCTTT	CASSQPSAGRTEAFF
TRBJ2-3	few	TRBV5-1	TRBD1	TGCGCCAGCAGCCGGTGGGGGACAGGGGGCGATACGCAGTATTTT	CASSRWGTGGDTQYF
TRBJ1-1	once	TRBV18	.	TGTGCCAGCTCACCGACTACGGATGAAGCTTTCTTT	CASSPTTDEAFF
TRBJ2-7	.	TRBV19	.	TGTGCCAGTAGTAGACGACGGGGAAGTACCTCCTACGAGCAGTACTTC	CASSRRRGSTSYEQYF
TRBJ1-1	.	TRBV7-2	.	TGTGCCAGTGCCGAGCGACTGGGGGGCACTGAAGCTTTCTTT	CASAERLGGTEAFF
TRBJ1-1	.	TRBV7-8	.	TGTGCCAGCAGCTTAGCAACATTTAGCACAAGGCATTCGAACACTGAAGCTTTCTTT	CASSLATFSTRHSNTEAFF
TRBJ2-2	.	TRBV7-3	.	TGTGCCAGCAGCTTAATGTCCAGCACCGGGGAGCTGTTTTTT	CASSLMSSTGELFF
TRBJ2-3	.	TRBV5-1	TRBD2	TGCGCCAGCAGCACCGGACTAGCGGGAGAAAATACGCAGTATTTT	CASSTGLAGENTQYF
TRBJ1-2	.	TRBV2	TRBD1	TGTGCCAGCAGTGCATGGACAGGGGGAAACTATGGCTACACCTTC	CASSAWTGGNYGYTF
TRBJ2-7	.	TRBV20-1	.	TGCAGTGCAAGCCTAGTCCACGAGCAGTACTTC	CSASLVHEQYF
TRBJ2-3	.	TRBV10-3	TRBD1	TGTGCCATCAGTACCGGGACAGGGACCGGAGATACGCAGTATTTT	CAISTGTGTGDTQYF
TRBJ1-1	.	TRBV7-2	.	TGTGCCAGCATCCTAGGAGGGTCGAACACTGAAGCTTTCTTT	CASILGGSNTEAFF
TRBJ1-6	.	TRBV5-8	.	TGTGCCAGCAGCTTGGCCGGGAGTTCACCCCTCCACTTT	CASSLAGSSPLHF
TRBJ2-1	.	TRBV4-3	TRBD2	TGCGCCAGCAGCCAAGAAGGGGGACTAGCGGGGGATGAGCAGTTCTTC	CASSQEGGLAGDEQFF
TRBJ2-5	.	TRBV7-2	.	TGTGCCAGCAGCTTAAAGTCTCAGGTCGGAGAGACCCAGTACTTC	CASSLKSQVGETQYF
TRBJ2-6	.	TRBV4-2	TRBD2	TGTGCCAGCAGCCAGCGAGGGACTAGCGGGATCTCTGGGGCCAACGTCCTGACTTTC	CASSQRGTSGISGANVLTF
TRBJ2-2	.	TRBV6-5	TRBD2	TGTGCCAGCACACGGGGGGGGAACACCGGGGAGCTGTTTTTT	CASTRGGNTGELFF
TRBJ2-7	.	TRBV30	.	TGTGCCTGGAGTGTAGCGCGGGGAAAAACCTACGAGCAGTACTTC	CAWSVARGKTYEQYF